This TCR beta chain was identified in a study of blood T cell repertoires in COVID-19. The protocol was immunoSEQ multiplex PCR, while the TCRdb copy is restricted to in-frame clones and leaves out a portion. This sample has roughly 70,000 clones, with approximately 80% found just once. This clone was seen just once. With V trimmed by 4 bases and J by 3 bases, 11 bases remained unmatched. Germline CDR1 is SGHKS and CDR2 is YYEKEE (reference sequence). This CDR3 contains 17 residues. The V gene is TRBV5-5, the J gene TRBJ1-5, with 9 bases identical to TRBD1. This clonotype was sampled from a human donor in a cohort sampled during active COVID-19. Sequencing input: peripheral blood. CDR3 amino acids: CASSEYPGQGSNQPQHF. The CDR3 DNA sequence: TGTGCCAGCAGCGAATACCCGGGACAGGGCTCCAATCAGCCCCAGCATTTT.